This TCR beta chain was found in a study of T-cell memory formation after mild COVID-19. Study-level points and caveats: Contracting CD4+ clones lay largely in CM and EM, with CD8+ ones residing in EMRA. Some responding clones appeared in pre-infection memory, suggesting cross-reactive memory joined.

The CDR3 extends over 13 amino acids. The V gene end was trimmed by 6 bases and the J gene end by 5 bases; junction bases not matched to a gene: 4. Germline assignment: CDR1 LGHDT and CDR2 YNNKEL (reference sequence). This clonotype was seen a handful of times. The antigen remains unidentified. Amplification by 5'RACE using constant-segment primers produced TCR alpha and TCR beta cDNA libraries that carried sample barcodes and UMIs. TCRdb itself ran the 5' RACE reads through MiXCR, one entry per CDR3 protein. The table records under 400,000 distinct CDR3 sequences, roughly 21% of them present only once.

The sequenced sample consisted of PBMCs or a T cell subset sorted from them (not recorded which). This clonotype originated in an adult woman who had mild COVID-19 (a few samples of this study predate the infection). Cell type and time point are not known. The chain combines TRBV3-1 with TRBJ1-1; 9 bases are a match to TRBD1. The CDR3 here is CASRGQGGTEAFF. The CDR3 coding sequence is TGTGCCAGCAGGGGACAGGGAGGGACTGAAGCTTTCTTT.